Shown below are 13 T cell receptor beta chains from a single sample sequenced in a study of blood T cell repertoires in COVID-19. TCRdb's table, derived via immunoSEQ multiplex PCR, lists solely in-frame clones and lacks some. The repertoire holds some 120,000 clones, with roughly three quarters as singletons. The sequenced sample was peripheral blood. Every receptor here comes from a human donor in a cohort sampled during active COVID-19.

CDR3 protein: CASSLDDRYYEQYF. The CDR3 DNA reads as TGTGCCAGCAGCTTAGACGACAGGTACTACGAGCAGTACTTC. This sequence joins TRBV7-9 and TRBJ2-7; a possible D gene is TRBD1 (6 bases). In germline, CDR1 is SEHNR, CDR2 FQNEAQ (reference sequence). This CDR3 is built from 14 residues. The V end was cut by 1 base, the J end by 3 bases, with 10 bases between.

The rearrangement joins TRBV12-3 or TRBV12-4 to TRBJ1-3; D not resolved. The CDR3 has 12 residues. Trimming left V 5 bases short and J 3 bases short, with 5 bases between. The CDR3, as DNA: TGTGCCAGCAGTATCGGTGGAAACACCATATATTTT. Its translation is CASSIGGNTIYF.

V and J are TRBV5-4 and TRBJ1-1, with 11 positions matching TRBD1. Germline loops: CDR1 SGHNT, CDR2 YYREEE (reference sequence). The ends lost 3 bases at V and 0 bases at J; junction bases unmatched: 7. The CDR3 is 17 residues long. The CDR3 bases are TGTGCCAGCAGCTCCGCCCGGGACAGGGGGATGAACACTGAAGCTTTCTTT. It yields the protein CASSSARDRGMNTEAFF.

The chain uses TRBV28 and TRBJ2-3; TRBD1 matches 9 bases. The CDR3 consists of 16 residues. The J segment lost 5 bases and the V segment lost 11 bases, leaving 17 bases of the junction unmatched. Germline CDR1 and CDR2: MDHEN and SYDVKM. In nucleotides, the CDR3 is TGTGCCTCCTTCGGTATTCGGGACAGGGATCGAGATACGCAGTATTTT. It yields the protein CASFGIRDRDRDTQYF. Complete variable domain (other parts from reference TRBV28 and TRBJ2-3): DVKVTQSSRYLVKRTGEKVFLECVQDMDHENMFWYRQDPGLGLRLIYFSYDVKMKEKGDIPEGYSVSREKKERFSLILESASTNQTSMYLCASFGIRDRDRDTQYFGPGTRLTVL.

This clone was recorded a few times. The V call is TRBV19, the J call TRBJ1-2; no definite D call. Germline CDR1 and CDR2: LNHDA and SQIVND (reference sequence). V lost 2 bases and J lost 5, with 12 bases in between. The CDR3 contains 14 residues. CDR3 protein: CASSILLSSYGYTF. Written as DNA, the CDR3 is TGTGCCAGTAGTATACTCCTGTCGAGTTATGGCTACACCTTC. The full variable domain, in which reference TRBV19 and TRBJ1-2 provide the parts outside the CDR3, is DGGITQSPKYLFRKEGQNVTLSCEQNLNHDAMYWYRQDPGQGLRLIYYSQIVNDFQKGDIAEGYSVSREKKESFPLTVTSAQKNPTAFYLCASSILLSSYGYTFGSGTRLTVV.

V usage is TRBV9 and J usage is TRBJ2-2; 11 bases are shared with TRBD2. V trimming: 3 bases; J trimming: 4 bases; junction bases outside the gene matches: 5. This CDR3 spans 16 amino acids. CDR1 SGDLS and CDR2 YYNGEE come from the germline V gene. CDR3 DNA: TGTGCCAGCAGCGAGGGACTAGCGGCAGCCACCGGGGAGCTGTTTTTT. Its translation: CASSEGLAAATGELFF.

A single count supports this clone. This chain connects TRBV6-2 or TRBV6-3 to TRBJ1-1, with a tentative D call TRBD1 (5 bases). Deletions cut 3 bases from V and 8 bases from J, with 10 bases between. The CDR3 spans 12 residues. The germline gives CDR1 MNHEY, CDR2 SVGEGT. Here the CDR3 DNA reads TGTGCCAGCAGTTATGGGGCTCCAGAAGCTTTCTTT. It is translated as CASSYGAPEAFF.

This rearrangement joins TRBV6-5 to TRBJ2-7, with 7 bases matching TRBD1. V gave up 2 bases and J gave up 0 bases; unmatched junction bases: 4. The CDR3 consists of 15 residues. Germline V gives CDR1 MNHEY, CDR2 SVGAGI. CDR3 bases: TGTGCCAGCAGTTACGGAGACAGGGCCTCCTACGAGCAGTACTTC. Amino acid sequence: CASSYGDRASYEQYF.

The chain joins TRBV4-2 to TRBJ2-7; a possible D gene is TRBD2 (6 bases). This CDR3 contains 14 residues. Trimming cost V 3 bases and J 2 bases, with 11 bases left between them. Germline V gene lookup returns CDR1 LGHNA and CDR2 YNFKEQ. Here the CDR3 reads CASSQGLLTYEQYF. CDR3 DNA: TGTGCCAGCAGCCAGGGACTTCTCACCTACGAGCAGTACTTC.

This sequence joins TRBV11-2 and TRBJ2-5, with D tentatively TRBD2 (5 bases). The V gene lost 5 bases and the J gene lost 4 bases, with 20 bases spanning the gap. This CDR3 contains 16 residues. The germline gives CDR1 SGHAT, CDR2 FQNNGV. DNA of the CDR3: TGTGCCAGCAGCCTGGGAGACATTAGCCCTGGAGAGACCCAGTACTTC. Amino acid sequence: CASSLGDISPGETQYF.

The chain is built from TRBV5-1 and TRBJ2-5, with D uncertain. CDR1 and CDR2 (germline): SGHRS, YFSETQ. V was shortened by 3 bases and J by 3 bases, with 12 bases between the two germline ends. The CDR3 is 14 residues long. The CDR3: CASSSGSEKETQYF. CDR3 nucleotides: TGCGCCAGCAGCTCCGGATCGGAGAAAGAGACCCAGTACTTC. Variable domain in full (rest from reference TRBV5-1 and TRBJ2-5): KAGVTQTPRYLIKTRGQQVTLSCSPISGHRSVSWYQQTPGQGLQFLFEYFSETQRNKGNFPGRFSGRQFSNSRSEMNVSTLELGDSALYLCASSSGSEKETQYFGPGTRLLVL.

The chain couples TRBV5-1 to TRBJ1-2; 7 bases align to TRBD1. V shed 4 bases and J 8 bases; nucleotides not matched to a gene: 11. Germline values: CDR1 SGHRS, CDR2 YFSETQ. This CDR3 has 14 amino acids. The CDR3 DNA is TGCGCCAGCAGCATACAGGGGCCGCCCGGGGGCTACACCTTC. Amino acids: CASSIQGPPGGYTF.

The genes are TRBV7-8 and TRBJ1-1; a weak D match, TRBD1 (6 bases). CDR1 SGHVS and CDR2 FQNEAQ come from the germline V gene. The CDR3 totals 16 residues. Trimming stripped 5 bases from V and 0 bases from J, with 16 bases between. The CDR3 DNA follows: TGTGCCAGCAGCGCACCTAACCGGGACATGAACACTGAAGCTTTCTTT. Protein sequence: CASSAPNRDMNTEAFF.